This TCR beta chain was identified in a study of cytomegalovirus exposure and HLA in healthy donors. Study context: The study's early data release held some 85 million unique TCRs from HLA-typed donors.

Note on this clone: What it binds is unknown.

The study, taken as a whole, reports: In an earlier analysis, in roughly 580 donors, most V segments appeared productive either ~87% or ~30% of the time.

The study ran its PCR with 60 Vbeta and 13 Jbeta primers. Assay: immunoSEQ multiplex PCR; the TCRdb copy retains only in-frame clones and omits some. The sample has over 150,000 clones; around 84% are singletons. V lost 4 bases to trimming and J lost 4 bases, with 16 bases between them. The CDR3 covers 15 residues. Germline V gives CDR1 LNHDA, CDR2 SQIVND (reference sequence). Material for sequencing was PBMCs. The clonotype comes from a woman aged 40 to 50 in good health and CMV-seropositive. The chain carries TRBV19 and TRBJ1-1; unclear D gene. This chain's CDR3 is CASSTARRGGTEAFF. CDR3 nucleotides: TGTGCCAGTAGTACCGCGCGACGGGGAGGCACTGAAGCTTTCTTT.